The rows below give T cell receptor beta chains drawn from one sample of a study of cytomegalovirus exposure and HLA in healthy donors. Sequencing used immunoSEQ multiplex PCR; TCRdb keeps in-frame clones, though not all of them. Among about 130,000 clones listed, roughly 79% were seen once. The material sequenced was PBMCs. Every receptor here comes from a woman in her 40s in good health and CMV-seronegative. The CDR3 runs from the conserved cysteine through the conserved F or W. D genes are given only for firm matches. Expanded clones are given a class, and other clones once, few, many or no size at all.

clone size | D gene | J gene | V gene | CDR3 DNA | CDR3 protein
. | TRBD1 | TRBJ2-3 | TRBV30 | TGTGCCTGGAGCCCGGGACAGGGCACGGATACGCAGTATTTT | CAWSPGQGTDTQYF
once | TRBD1 | TRBJ1-1 | TRBV28 | TGTGCCAGCACCACAGGGGGTTCGGGTGAAGCTTTCTTT | CASTTGGSGEAFF
few | TRBD1 | TRBJ2-7 | TRBV2 | TGTGCCAGCATCGGAATGGGGACAGACTACGAGCAGTACTTC | CASIGMGTDYEQYF
. | . | TRBJ2-2 | TRBV30 | TGTGCCTGGAGTGTTGGCTGGGGGGAGCTGTTTTTT | CAWSVGWGELFF
. | TRBD2 | TRBJ2-3 | TRBV28 | TGTGCCAGCACGGGGGGGCACACAGATACGCAGTATTTT | CASTGGHTDTQYF
. | TRBD2 | TRBJ2-1 | TRBV5-4 | TGTGCCAGCAGCTCCTACTCCGGACTAGCGGGTCTCAATGAGCAGTTCTTC | CASSSYSGLAGLNEQFF
. | . | TRBJ2-6 | TRBV6-1 | TGTGCCAGCAGTGAATTCAGGGCCCTGGCTGGGGCCAACGTCCTGACTTTC | CASSEFRALAGANVLTF
. | . | TRBJ2-2 | TRBV6-6 | TGTGCCAGCAGTCCAAACCTCCTAGGCGGCACCGGGGAGCTGTTTTTT | CASSPNLLGGTGELFF
. | . | TRBJ1-2 | TRBV5-4 | TGTGCCAGCAGCACTGAAGGCGGGGACCGCTATGGCTACACCTTC | CASSTEGGDRYGYTF
. | TRBD1 | TRBJ2-7 | TRBV5-1 | TGCGCCAGCAGCCCCTACATTGACAGGGGGTCCGACGAGCAGTACTTC | CASSPYIDRGSDEQYF
few | . | TRBJ2-6 | TRBV6-6 | TGTGCCAGCAGTCCAGGCAGCTCTGGGGCCAACGGCCTGACTTTC | CASSPGSSGANGLTF
. | . | TRBJ1-2 | TRBV11-2 | TGTGCCAGCAGCTCGGACTTTAACTATGGCTACACCTTC | CASSSDFNYGYTF
. | . | TRBJ2-1 | TRBV30 | TGTGCCTGGAGATTGGAGGGTGAGCAGTTCTTC | CAWRLEGEQFF
few | . | TRBJ2-3 | TRBV30 | TGTGCCGGACAGGGAGGGTCGCTCTCAGATACGCAGTATTTT | CAGQGGSLSDTQYF
. | . | TRBJ1-2 | TRBV7-9 | TGTGCCAGCAGCCTGGGAGTCGGATACTATGGCTACACCTTC | CASSLGVGYYGYTF
. | . | TRBJ2-5 | TRBV11-3 | TGTGCCAGCAGCTTAGCGGGGGGCCTCCAAGAGACCCAGTACTTC | CASSLAGGLQETQYF
once | . | TRBJ1-1 | TRBV27 | TGTGCCAGCAGTCGAATTGACAGCGAAGCTTTCTTT | CASSRIDSEAFF
. | TRBD1 | TRBJ2-7 | TRBV2 | TGTGCCAGCATTCGGGACAGGGGGCCGCGGGAGCAGTACTTC | CASIRDRGPREQYF
. | TRBD2 | TRBJ2-7 | TRBV5-8 | TGTGCCAGCAGCTTAGTCCTAGCGGGAGTGTACGAGCAGTACTTC | CASSLVLAGVYEQYF
. | TRBD1 | TRBJ1-5 | TRBV28 | TGTGCCAGCAGATCAGACAGGGGGCTAGTTCAGCCCCAGCATTTT | CASRSDRGLVQPQHF
few | . | TRBJ2-4 | TRBV2 | TGTGCCAGCAGTACGCAGGGGTTTCCCAAAAACATTCAGTACTTC | CASSTQGFPKNIQYF
. | TRBD2 | TRBJ2-7 | TRBV6-8 | TGTGCCAGCAGCCCTCTGGGACTAGCTTTCTACGAGCAGTACTTC | CASSPLGLAFYEQYF
. | . | TRBJ1-2 | TRBV6-5 | TGTGCCAGCAGTTACATCCAACAGGGAAGCGATGGCTACACCTTC | CASSYIQQGSDGYTF
. | . | TRBJ1-1 | TRBV19 | TGTGCCAGTAGTAATAGACAGAACACTGAAGCTTTCTTT | CASSNRQNTEAFF
once | TRBD2 | TRBJ2-5 | TRBV30 | TGTGCCTGGGCTCTGTCAGCGGGGCGGGGACAAGAGACCCAGTACTTC | CAWALSAGRGQETQYF
. | TRBD1 | TRBJ1-3 | TRBV5-6 | TGTGCCAGCAGAGTACAGGGGGACGGAAACACCATATATTTT | CASRVQGDGNTIYF
. | TRBD2 | TRBJ2-1 | TRBV7-9 | TGTGCCAGCAGCCCTAGCGGGAGCCTTAACAATGAGCAGTTCTTC | CASSPSGSLNNEQFF
. | TRBD1 | TRBJ2-1 | TRBV7-3 | TGTGCCAGCAGCTTCTACTCACAGGGGGCGGGTGAGCAGTTCTTC | CASSFYSQGAGEQFF